These 10 T cell receptor beta chains came from one sample sequenced in a study of CD8+CD57+ T cells in acquired aplastic anemia. Genomic DNA was employed as the template in profiling TCR beta VDJ and CDR3. One entry per CDR3 protein, called by TCRdb with MiXCR from the reads. The data show approximately 220,000 distinct CDR3 sequences, around half seen once. The authors sequenced patients whose flow cytometry had shown CD8+CD57+ cell expansion. The sequencing input was sorted CD4+, CD8+, or CD8+CD57+ T cells (not recorded which) from PBMCs. These receptors originate from a human donor with aplastic anemia.

The V gene is TRBV6-9, the J gene TRBJ1-3, with D possibly being TRBD1 (6 bases). The ends were cut back, 8 bases at V and 4 bases at J, with 15 bases in the middle. Germline CDR1 is MNHGY and CDR2 is SVAAGI. The CDR3 is made up of 14 amino acids. The CDR3 DNA sequence: TGTGCCAGCGGTGTGGCAGGGACAGGAAACACCATATATTTT. Residues: CASGVAGTGNTIYF.

This clonotype was observed a handful of times. The CDR3 is CASSYTWTEAFF. CDR3 in DNA: TGTGCCAGCAGCTACACTTGGACTGAAGCTTTCTTT. The chain combines TRBV7-2 with TRBJ1-1; D is undetermined. CDR3 length: 12 residues. The V end was cut by 4 bases, the J end by 5 bases, with 8 bases between. Germline assignment: CDR1 SGHTA and CDR2 FQGNSA.

With respect to this clonotype: This may be a read error, as it is one base from a much larger clone. V is TRBV30 and J is TRBJ2-1; no reliable D call. V was trimmed by 5 bases and J by 10 bases, leaving 15 bases between them. There are 12 residues in the CDR3. Germline values: CDR1 GTSNPN, CDR2 SVGIG (reference sequence). Written as DNA, the CDR3 is TGTGCCTGGGGACCGACCTACGACGAGCAGTTCTTC. Translating it yields CAWGPTYDEQFF.

The chain couples TRBV24-1 to TRBJ2-5, with D possibly TRBD2 on 5 matching bases. Germline V gene data show CDR1 as KGHDR and CDR2 as SFDVKD. CDR3 length equals 13 residues. V was trimmed by 7 bases and J by 4 bases, leaving 12 bases between them. The CDR3 DNA reads as TGTGCCACCAGGAGGGCAGCCGGAGAGACCCAGTACTTC. This encodes CATRRAAGETQYF.

A word on this clonotype: A much larger clone lies a single base off, so this may be a read error. J is TRBJ2-1 and V is TRBV9; TRBD2 aligns across 8 bases. CDR3 size: 15 residues. Germline loops: CDR1 SGDLS, CDR2 YYNGEE. The CDR3 sequence is CVSSYGAGGPSFQFF. DNA for the CDR3: TGTGTCAGCAGCTACGGGGCGGGAGGTCCTTCATTTCAGTTCTTC. The variable domain in full, completed from reference TRBV9 and TRBJ2-1, reads DSGVTQTPKHLITATGQRVTLRCSPRSGDLSVYWYQQSLDQGLQFLIQYYNGEERAKGNILERFSAQQFPDLHSELNLSSLELGDSALYFCVSSYGAGGPSFQFFGPGTRLTVL.

The chain joins TRBV29-1 to TRBJ1-1, with D unresolved. This CDR3 contains 16 residues. Trimming pared 1 base from V and 4 bases from J, leaving 19 bases between. The germline V gene encodes CDR1 SQVTM and CDR2 ANQGSEA. CDR3 sequence: CSVEGLRLPQITEAFF. In DNA form, the CDR3 reads TGCAGCGTTGAAGGTCTGAGGTTGCCCCAAATCACTGAAGCTTTCTTT.

In this sample, this clonotype turned up a few times. The rearrangement uses TRBV30 and TRBJ1-6; D perhaps matches TRBD1 (5 bases). The V and J ends lost 4 bases and 11 bases respectively, with 15 bases between them. Germline CDR1 reads GTSNPN; CDR2 reads SVGIG (reference sequence). The CDR3 consists of 13 residues. Here the CDR3 reads CAWISGTPAPLHF. The CDR3 nucleotides read TGTGCCTGGATTTCTGGGACCCCGGCACCCCTCCACTTT.

This clonotype was recorded only once. A read error may explain this, as a much larger clone is one base away. The rearrangement joins TRBV6-1 to TRBJ2-1; D uncertain. Germline V gene sequence: CDR1 MNHNS, CDR2 SASEGT. The CDR3 covers 12 residues. The CDR3: CASSYPPPEQLF. CDR3 nucleotide sequence: TGTGCCAGCAGTTACCCTCCGCCGGAGCAGCTCTTC.

The chain uses TRBV15 and TRBJ1-1; 8 nucleotides agree with TRBD1. Germline CDR1 reads LNHNV; CDR2 reads YYDKDF (reference sequence). CDR3 length equals 13 residues. Trimming cost V 11 bases and J 6 bases; bases outside gene matches: 11. The CDR3 sequence is CAVRRQGSAEAFF. CDR3 DNA sequence: TGTGCCGTACGGAGACAGGGGTCCGCTGAAGCTTTCTTT.

This clonotype was seen a handful of times. The chain couples TRBV27 to TRBJ2-7, with D maybe TRBD1 (6 bases). Trimming took off 0 bases at V and 6 bases at J, with 9 bases between the two ends. Per the germline V gene, CDR1 is MNHEY and CDR2 is SMNVEV (reference sequence). The CDR3 is made up of 13 amino acids. DNA of the CDR3: TGTGCCAGCAGTTTATCTAGGGGGTCCGAGCAGTACTTC. Encoded protein: CASSLSRGSEQYF.